The clone carrying this T cell receptor (beta chain) was detected only a few times. Its antigen is undetermined. The data stem from a study of beta chain features in type 1 diabetes. General observations from the study: For Type 1 diabetes patients, all four CD4+ subsets carried TCRB CDR3s that were moderately but significantly shorter. The study found that naive, central memory and Treg TCRB repertoires appeared more similar in patients than in healthy donors.

The germline CDR1 and CDR2 sequences are SQVTM and ANQGSEA. CDR3 length equals 15 residues. J lost 3 bases, V lost 4 bases, and 6 bases had no gene match. Since all of the isolated RNA was reverse transcribed, expressed TCRB transcripts were what got sequenced. The table came from immunoSEQ multiplex PCR; TCRdb's copy has only in-frame clones and leaves some out. The profile shows under 400,000 clones, over 9.5% of them singletons. This clonotype was sampled from a woman in her late teens or twenties with type 1 diabetes. The chain employs TRBV29-1 and TRBJ2-3; 11 bases match TRBD1. The sample comprised naive CD4+ T cells from blood. CDR3 amino acids: CSVVRTGGATDTQYF. The CDR3 nucleotides are TGCAGCGTTGTCCGGACAGGGGGCGCGACAGATACGCAGTATTTT.